Below, 30 T cell receptor beta chains from the same sample are listed, as sequenced in a study of blood T cell repertoires in COVID-19. Profiled with immunoSEQ multiplex PCR; TCRdb holds only in-frame clones, not every one. The sample yields almost 250,000 clones, around 88% seen once. Sequencing was performed on peripheral blood. The receptor source for this set is a woman aged 80 or older with COVID-19, enrolled during active disease.

The CDR3 sequence is CASSYTGGTEAFF. DNA of the CDR3: TGTGCCAGTAGTTATACAGGGGGCACTGAAGCTTTCTTT. The chain employs TRBV19 and TRBJ1-1; TRBD1 aligns across 8 bases. V shed 5 bases and J 4 bases; nucleotides not matched to a gene: 3. Germline loops: CDR1 LNHDA, CDR2 SQIVND (reference sequence). CDR3 length equals 13 residues.

V gene TRBV21-1 combines with J gene TRBJ1-3; whether TRBD1, the table's D call, matches the DNA was not checked. TRBV21-1 is reported as a pseudogene. The CDR3 has 16 amino acids. The CDR3 nucleotides read TGTGCCAGCAGCCTGGTGGCACAGGGAGAAGGAAACACCATATATTTT. This encodes CASSLVAQGEGNTIYF.

The chain uses TRBV18 and TRBJ1-1; D possibly corresponds to TRBD1 (5 bases). The CDR3 sequence is 15 residues long. V was trimmed by 3 bases and J by 1 base, leaving 12 bases between them. CDR1 is KGHSH and CDR2 is LQKENI in the germline V gene. CDR3 amino acids: CASSPSLTANTEAFF. Here the CDR3 DNA reads TGTGCCAGCTCACCGAGCTTGACAGCGAACACTGAAGCTTTCTTT. The full variable domain, rest sourced from reference TRBV18 and TRBJ1-1, is NAGVMQNPRHLVRRRGQEARLRCSPMKGHSHVYWYRQLPEEGLKFMVYLQKENIIDESGMPKERFSAEFPKEGPSILRIQQVVRGDSAAYFCASSPSLTANTEAFFGQGTRLTVV.

The V gene is TRBV28, the J gene TRBJ1-6, with D unresolved. The CDR3 spans 17 residues. The V end was cut by 2 bases, the J end by 7 bases, with 18 bases between. Germline V gives CDR1 MDHEN, CDR2 SYDVKM. This CDR3 is CASSLIGRSPGNSPLHF. The CDR3 DNA reads TGTGCCAGCAGTTTAATAGGCCGGTCGCCCGGGAATTCACCCCTCCACTTT. The variable domain in full, with the rest retrieved from reference TRBV28 and TRBJ1-6, is DVKVTQSSRYLVKRTGEKVFLECVQDMDHENMFWYRQDPGLGLRLIYFSYDVKMKEKGDIPEGYSVSREKKERFSLILESASTNQTSMYLCASSLIGRSPGNSPLHFGNGTRLTVT.

V usage is TRBV6-5 and J usage is TRBJ1-1, with D maybe TRBD1 (5 bases). Trimming took off 8 bases at V and 1 base at J, with 11 bases between the two ends. The CDR3 has 13 residues. Germline CDR1 reads MNHEY; CDR2 reads SVGAGI. CDR3 DNA sequence: TGTGCCAGCGCCGGGAGGGGGAACACTGAAGCTTTCTTT. Its protein is CASAGRGNTEAFF.

This clone was detected a few times. Additional DNA sequences in this sample encode the identical CDR3. The genes are TRBV5-4 and TRBJ1-2; D is perhaps TRBD1 (6 bases). V lost 0 bases and J lost 2, with 8 bases in between. This CDR3 comprises 14 residues. From germline, CDR1 is SGHNT and CDR2 YYREEE (reference sequence). The CDR3 coding sequence is TGTGCCAGCAGCTTGGTAGGACAGAACTATGGCTACACCTTC. Protein product: CASSLVGQNYGYTF.

This chain uses TRBV5-1 with TRBJ2-1; TRBD2 agrees at 13 bases. Trimming took 4 bases from V and 4 from J; bases not matched to a gene: 17. The CDR3 contains 20 residues. The germline CDR1 and CDR2 sequences are SGHRS and YFSETQ. Here the CDR3 DNA reads TGCGCCAGCAGCCTAACTAGCGGGGGGGCCACCCTCGATCTTTACAATGAGCAGTTCTTC. As protein: CASSLTSGGATLDLYNEQFF.

This chain uses TRBV27 with TRBJ2-5; 8 positions match TRBD2. The CDR3 is made up of 16 amino acids. J lost 5 bases, V lost 3 bases, and 11 bases had no gene match. The germline V gene has CDR1 MNHEY and CDR2 SMNVEV (reference sequence). CDR3 loop: CASSFTRGGPGETQYF. In nucleotides, the CDR3 is TGTGCCAGCAGTTTCACACGGGGGGGCCCTGGGGAGACCCAGTACTTC.

The chain links TRBV6-1 to TRBJ2-7; TRBD1 matches at 7 bases. Germline CDR1 and CDR2: MNHNS and SASEGT. V lost 0 bases, J lost 4 bases, and 12 bases stayed unmatched. The CDR3 runs to 17 residues. The chain's CDR3 is CASSEAGWGQNPYEQYF. Written as DNA, the CDR3 is TGTGCCAGCAGTGAAGCGGGTTGGGGACAGAACCCTTACGAGCAGTACTTC.

This clone was picked up one time. The V gene is TRBV18, the J gene TRBJ2-1; 11 positions match TRBD2. This CDR3 spans 17 amino acids. Trimming removed 3 bases from V and 10 bases from J; junction bases left unmatched: 14. The V gene's germline CDR1 is KGHSH and CDR2 LQKENI. As DNA, the CDR3 is TGTGCCAGCTCACCCAACCAACTAGCGGGGGACTCCGGGGAGCAGTTCTTC. Its protein is CASSPNQLAGDSGEQFF.

The chain links TRBV7-9 to TRBJ1-3; TRBD1 agrees at 7 bases. Trimming took 3 bases from V and 2 from J; bases not matched to a gene: 1. This CDR3 region has 14 residues. Germline lookup yields CDR1 SEHNR and CDR2 FQNEAQ (reference sequence). Here the CDR3 reads CASSLTGTGNTIYF. The CDR3 DNA reads as TGTGCCAGCAGCTTGACAGGGACTGGAAACACCATATATTTT.

The rearrangement links TRBV4-3 to TRBJ2-7; 11 bases map to TRBD2. V shed 2 bases and J 5 bases; nucleotides not matched to a gene: 5. The CDR3 length is 15 residues. Germline V lookup: CDR1 LGHNA, CDR2 YSLEER. Here the CDR3 reads CASSQLSGGAHEQYF. CDR3 sequence (DNA): TGCGCCAGCAGCCAACTTAGCGGGGGGGCCCACGAGCAGTACTTC.

The chain has TRBV7-2 and TRBJ2-3, with TRBD2 matching 12 bases. Germline V lookup: CDR1 SGHTA, CDR2 FQGNSA. This CDR3 is built from 15 residues. J gave up 6 bases and V 6 bases, and 7 bases lay outside the gene matches. In nucleotides, the CDR3 is TGTGCCAGCAGTCCGACTAGCGGGAGTTGGGATACGCAGTATTTT. Encoded protein: CASSPTSGSWDTQYF.

This clone has only one observation. The chain couples TRBV6-5 to TRBJ1-1, with a tentative D call TRBD1 (5 bases). This CDR3 comprises 13 residues. Germline lookup yields CDR1 MNHEY and CDR2 SVGAGI. V gave up 6 bases and J gave up 11 bases, with 19 bases separating them. The CDR3 loop is CASSPTRAGSAFF. As DNA, the CDR3 is TGTGCCAGCAGCCCAACCAGGGCAGGTTCCGCTTTCTTT.

This clone occurred once. The V gene is TRBV7-8, the J gene TRBJ2-5, with D uncertain. Per the germline V gene, CDR1 is SGHVS and CDR2 is FQNEAQ. The CDR3 has 11 amino acids. Trimming shortened V by 5 bases and J by 5 bases, and 6 bases separated the two germline ends. This CDR3 reads CASSPSETQYF. DNA for the CDR3: TGTGCCAGCAGCCCCTCGGAGACCCAGTACTTC.

The chain uses TRBV28 and TRBJ1-6; D is perhaps TRBD1 (6 bases). Trimming left V 8 bases short and J 0 bases short, with 14 bases between. Germline CDR1 is MDHEN and CDR2 is SYDVKM. The length of the CDR3 is 16 residues. CDR3 in DNA: TGTGCCAGCTGTAGAAGGGGGAGCTCCTATAATTCACCCCTCCACTTT. This gives the protein CASCRRGSSYNSPLHF. The complete variable domain, with remaining parts taken from reference TRBV28 and TRBJ1-6, reads DVKVTQSSRYLVKRTGEKVFLECVQDMDHENMFWYRQDPGLGLRLIYFSYDVKMKEKGDIPEGYSVSREKKERFSLILESASTNQTSMYLCASCRRGSSYNSPLHFGNGTRLTVT.

The gene calls are TRBV5-1 and TRBJ1-1, with a possible D match to TRBD1 (5 bases). V was pared by 3 bases and J by 5 bases, with 20 bases between. From germline, CDR1 is SGHRS and CDR2 YFSETQ. This CDR3 region has 16 residues. The DNA of the CDR3 is TGCGCCAGCAGCTGGGGATTGGGGGGTGTAAGAACTGAAGCTTTCTTT. As protein: CASSWGLGGVRTEAFF.

This clone appeared a single time. This sequence joins TRBV7-2 and TRBJ1-4, with D uncertain. The CDR3 extends over 15 amino acids. V lost 2 bases and J lost 0, with 7 bases in between. Germline CDR1 and CDR2: SGHTA and FQGNSA. The CDR3 loop is CASSLYSATNEKLFF. CDR3 in DNA: TGTGCCAGCAGCTTATACTCTGCAACTAATGAAAAACTGTTTTTT.

The V and J genes are TRBV7-2 and TRBJ2-5, with D unclear. V was cut by 1 base and J by 3 bases, with 9 bases left in between. The CDR3 spans 14 residues. Germline V gene lookup returns CDR1 SGHTA and CDR2 FQGNSA. The CDR3 nucleotides are TGTGCCAGCAGCTTAGATGGCGGAAAAGAGACCCAGTACTTC. Protein: CASSLDGGKETQYF.

In its sample, this clone was seen once. The chain couples TRBV7-2 to TRBJ2-1; maybe TRBD1 (5 bases). Germline assignment: CDR1 SGHTA and CDR2 FQGNSA. This CDR3 has 12 residues. The V and J ends lost 5 bases and 9 bases respectively, with 11 bases between them. CDR3 in DNA: TGTGCCAGCAGCCCTGACAGATTTGAGCAGTTCTTC. This encodes CASSPDRFEQFF.

The chain has TRBV6-5 and TRBJ1-2; D is uncertain. CDR3 length equals 15 residues. The germline gives CDR1 MNHEY, CDR2 SVGAGI. V gave up 2 bases and J gave up 5 bases, with 15 bases separating them. The CDR3 DNA sequence: TGTGCCAGCAGTTACGAGCCAGGAAATACTTATGGCTACACCTTC. Its translation is CASSYEPGNTYGYTF.

The rearrangement uses TRBV5-4 and TRBJ1-5; 9 bases map to TRBD1. Losses at the gene ends were 4 bases for V and 8 bases for J; bases not matched to a gene: 13. Germline loops: CDR1 SGHNT, CDR2 YYREEE (reference sequence). CDR3 size: 16 residues. The CDR3 spells CASSAGTGRESEPQHF. The CDR3 bases are TGTGCCAGCAGCGCCGGGACAGGGAGGGAATCAGAGCCCCAGCATTTT.

This chain links TRBV19 with TRBJ2-5; 7 positions agree with TRBD2. After removal of 1 base from V and 4 bases from J, the junction contained 9 bases not matched to a gene. Germline V gene lookup returns CDR1 LNHDA and CDR2 SQIVND (reference sequence). The CDR3 totals 16 residues. CDR3 sequence reads: CASSIGRGRLGETQYF. The CDR3 DNA reads as TGTGCCAGTAGTATAGGGCGGGGGAGATTAGGAGAGACCCAGTACTTC.

The rearrangement links TRBV6-5 to TRBJ1-5; D gene ambiguous. With 9 bases removed from V and 2 bases from J, the gap between germline ends came to 14 bases. CDR3 size: 14 residues. Germline V gene lookup returns CDR1 MNHEY and CDR2 SVGAGI. CDR3 DNA: TGTGCCAGTAGCGGGAAGCTTGGCAATCAGCCCCAGCATTTT. Its translation: CASSGKLGNQPQHF.

The chain recombines TRBV28 with TRBJ1-6, with 7 bases aligning to TRBD1. Trimming took 6 bases from V and 4 from J; bases not matched to a gene: 9. The CDR3 length is 16 residues. CDR1 and CDR2 from the germline V gene are MDHEN and SYDVKM. CDR3 in DNA: TGTGCCAGCAGCCCGATTGACAGGGCTTATAATTCACCCCTCCACTTT. Protein: CASSPIDRAYNSPLHF.

The chain joins TRBV15 to TRBJ2-5; D perhaps matches TRBD1 (6 bases). The CDR3 consists of 15 residues. V was clipped by 0 bases and J by 4 bases, with 12 bases between them. Germline loops: CDR1 LNHNV, CDR2 YYDKDF (reference sequence). CDR3 sequence (DNA): TGTGCCACCAGCAGAGATGAGGGGGTACGAGAGACCCAGTACTTC. Translation: CATSRDEGVRETQYF.

The chain recombines TRBV5-1 with TRBJ2-3; D is undetermined. V gave up 7 bases and J gave up 2 bases, with 14 bases separating them. Germline V gene data show CDR1 as SGHRS and CDR2 as YFSETQ. The CDR3 loop spans 14 amino acids. CDR3 DNA: TGCGCCAGCCATGGAGAGCAGCCCACAGATACGCAGTATTTT. This gives the protein CASHGEQPTDTQYF.

Only one count was recorded for this clone. The chain combines TRBV19 with TRBJ1-3; tentatively, D is TRBD1 (6 bases). This CDR3 region has 13 residues. Trimming removed 8 bases at V and 3 bases at J, with 11 bases between. In germline, CDR1 is LNHDA, CDR2 SQIVND (reference sequence). CDR3 nucleotides: TGTGCCAGTCAACAGGGTAATGGAAACACCATATATTTT. Residues: CASQQGNGNTIYF.

About this clone itself: The identical CDR3 is also encoded by other nucleotide sequences in the sample. This chain joins TRBV10-3 and TRBJ1-5; D gene uncertain. CDR3 size: 12 residues. Trimming left V 4 bases short and J 4 bases short, with 5 bases between. Looked up from germline, CDR1 is ENHRY and CDR2 is SYGVKD. CDR3 bases: TGTGCCATCAGTGGAGGGAATCAGCCCCAGCATTTT. Amino acids: CAISGGNQPQHF.

This chain links TRBV14 with TRBJ2-1, with 10 positions matching TRBD1. The length of the CDR3 is 14 residues. The junction had 6 bases not matched to a gene; V was cut back by 5 bases and J by 8 bases. Germline-derived CDR1 and CDR2 are SGHDN and FVKESK. The CDR3 DNA reads TGTGCCAGCAGCTACAGGACAGGGGGTTATGAGCAGTTCTTC. It codes for CASSYRTGGYEQFF.